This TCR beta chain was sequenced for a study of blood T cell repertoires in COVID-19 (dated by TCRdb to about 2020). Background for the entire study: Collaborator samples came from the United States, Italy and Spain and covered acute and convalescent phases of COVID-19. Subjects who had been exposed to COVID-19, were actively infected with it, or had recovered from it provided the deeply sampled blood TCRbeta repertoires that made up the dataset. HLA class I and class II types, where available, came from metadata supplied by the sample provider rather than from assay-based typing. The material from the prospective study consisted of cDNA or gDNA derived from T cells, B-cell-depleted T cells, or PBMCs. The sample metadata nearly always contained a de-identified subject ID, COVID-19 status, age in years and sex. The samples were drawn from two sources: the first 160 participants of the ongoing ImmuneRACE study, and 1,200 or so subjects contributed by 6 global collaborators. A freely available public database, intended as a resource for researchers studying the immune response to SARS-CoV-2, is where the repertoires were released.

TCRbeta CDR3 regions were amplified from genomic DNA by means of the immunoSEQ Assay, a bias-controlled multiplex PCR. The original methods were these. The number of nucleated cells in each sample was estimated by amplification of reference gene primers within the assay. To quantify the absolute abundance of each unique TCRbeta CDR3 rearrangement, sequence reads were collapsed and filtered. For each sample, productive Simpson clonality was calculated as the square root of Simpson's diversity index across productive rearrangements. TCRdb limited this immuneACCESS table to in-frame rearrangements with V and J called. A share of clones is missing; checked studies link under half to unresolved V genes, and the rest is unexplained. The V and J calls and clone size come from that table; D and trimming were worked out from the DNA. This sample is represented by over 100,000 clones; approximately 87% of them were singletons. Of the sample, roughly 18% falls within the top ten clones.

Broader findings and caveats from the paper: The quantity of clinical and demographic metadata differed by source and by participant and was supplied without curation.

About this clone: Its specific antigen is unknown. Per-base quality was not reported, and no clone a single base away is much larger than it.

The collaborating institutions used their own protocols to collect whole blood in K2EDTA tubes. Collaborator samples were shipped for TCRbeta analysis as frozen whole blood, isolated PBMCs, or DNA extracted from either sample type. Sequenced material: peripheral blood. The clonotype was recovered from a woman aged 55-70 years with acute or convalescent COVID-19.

This receptor has the CDR3 CASRVVGRLGDQETQYF. Here is the DNA: TGTGCCAGCAGGGTTGTAGGGAGGCTGGGAGACCAAGAGACCCAGTACTTC. The V gene is TRBV11-2 and the J gene is TRBJ2-5; possibly the D gene is TRBD2, per 6 matching bases. Trimming takes 6 bases from V and 0 bases from J, and the germline ends sit 20 bases apart. The CDR3 holds 17 amino acids from the cysteine to the phenylalanine. The entry retains the CDR3 DNA only, 51 bases that are in frame from base 1. From the germline V gene, CDR1 is SGHAT and CDR2 is FQNNGV.